A selection of T cell receptor beta chains follows, all from one sample in a study of CD8+CD57+ T cells in acquired aplastic anemia. TCRdb re-called the reads with MiXCR, one entry per CDR3 protein. Of just over 400,000 distinct CDR3 sequences in the sample, around 68% were seen once. What was sequenced was sorted CD4+, CD8+, or CD8+CD57+ T cells (not recorded which) from PBMCs. Every receptor here comes from a human donor in good health, serving as a control. The CDR3 runs from the conserved cysteine through the conserved F or W. Each record gives: D gene, J gene, V gene, clone size, CDR3 DNA, CDR3 protein. D genes are given only for firm matches. Some rows mark clone size as missing; the rest say once, few, many or name a class of expanded clone.

d_gene: .
j_gene: TRBJ1-2
v_gene: TRBV5-1
abundance: many
CDR3nt: TGCGCCAGCAGCTTGGGCAGCTGGGGATCGGGGCATGGCTACACCTTC
CDR3aa: CASSLGSWGSGHGYTF

d_gene: TRBD1
j_gene: TRBJ1-2
v_gene: TRBV19
abundance: many
CDR3nt: TGTGCCAGTAGGCCCCCAGGGGGTGGCTACACCTTC
CDR3aa: CASRPPGGGYTF

d_gene: .
j_gene: TRBJ1-1
v_gene: TRBV19
abundance: many
CDR3nt: TGTGCCAGTAGTATCCCACGGGGCGGGAGTGAAGCTTTCTTT
CDR3aa: CASSIPRGGSEAFF

d_gene: .
j_gene: TRBJ2-3
v_gene: TRBV7-2
abundance: many
CDR3nt: TGTGCCAGCAGCTTTGGACAGTCCACAGATACGCAGTATTTT
CDR3aa: CASSFGQSTDTQYF

d_gene: .
j_gene: TRBJ1-5
v_gene: TRBV6-5
abundance: .
CDR3nt: TGTGCCAGCAGACCAGGCGATAGCAATCAGCCCCAGCATTTT
CDR3aa: CASRPGDSNQPQHF

d_gene: .
j_gene: TRBJ1-2
v_gene: TRBV20-1
abundance: .
CDR3nt: TGCAGTGCTGTAGGGACTTCCGCCTACGATGGCTACACCTTC
CDR3aa: CSAVGTSAYDGYTF

d_gene: .
j_gene: TRBJ1-2
v_gene: TRBV30
abundance: few
CDR3nt: TGTGCCTGGAGTGGGGCCCCCAACTATGGCTACACCTTC
CDR3aa: CAWSGAPNYGYTF

d_gene: TRBD1
j_gene: TRBJ1-4
v_gene: TRBV9
abundance: many
CDR3nt: TGTGCCAGCAGCGCCGGGACAGAGGGAGAAAAACTGTTTTTT
CDR3aa: CASSAGTEGEKLFF

d_gene: TRBD2
j_gene: TRBJ2-7
v_gene: TRBV7-8
abundance: .
CDR3nt: TGTGCCAGCAGCTTAGGCCTAGCGGGGGCCCACGCGCAGTACTTC
CDR3aa: CASSLGLAGAHAQYF

d_gene: .
j_gene: TRBJ2-3
v_gene: TRBV15
abundance: few
CDR3nt: TGTGCCACCAGCATAGGACAGAGCACAGATACGCAGTATTTT
CDR3aa: CATSIGQSTDTQYF

d_gene: .
j_gene: TRBJ2-7
v_gene: TRBV27
abundance: many
CDR3nt: TGTGCCAGCAGTTCAGGGCCGGGGAGCTCCTACGAGCAGTACTTC
CDR3aa: CASSSGPGSSYEQYF